This entry lists 28 T cell receptor beta chains sequenced from one sample in a study of blood T cell repertoires in COVID-19. Sequencing used immunoSEQ multiplex PCR; TCRdb keeps in-frame clones, though not all of them. The sample contains about 210,000 clones, approximately 90% of which appear only once. What was sequenced was peripheral blood. The source is a woman aged 40 to 50 with acute or convalescent COVID-19.

The genes are TRBV2 and TRBJ1-2, with D possibly TRBD1 on 6 matching bases. There are 15 residues in the CDR3. V lost 5 bases and J 2 bases, leaving 15 bases between the germline ends. The germline gives CDR1 SNHLY, CDR2 FYNNEI. The CDR3 reads CASSRRGEGNYGYTF. The CDR3, as DNA: TGTGCCAGCAGTCGTAGGGGGGAGGGGAACTATGGCTACACCTTC.

The V gene is TRBV5-1, the J gene TRBJ1-3; TRBD1 aligns across 7 bases. The V and J ends lost 3 bases and 4 bases, in that order; junction bases with no gene match: 4. The CDR3 spans 14 residues. CDR1 is SGHRS and CDR2 is YFSETQ in the germline V gene. For the CDR3, the DNA is TGCGCCAGCAGCTACAGGGGAGAAGGAAACACCATATATTTT. Amino acid sequence: CASSYRGEGNTIYF.

V gene TRBV12-5 combines with J gene TRBJ2-1, with D perhaps matching TRBD2 (5 bases). Germline CDR1 is LGHNT and CDR2 is FRNRAP. The CDR3 spans 12 residues. The CDR3 sequence is CARRGPSPEQFF. CDR3 coding DNA: TGTGCGAGGCGCGGGCCCTCACCTGAGCAGTTCTTC. The variable domain in full, completed from reference TRBV12-5 and TRBJ2-1, reads DARVTQTPRHKVTEMGQEVTMRCQPILGHNTVFWYRQTMMQGLELLAYFRNRAPLDDSGMPKDRFSAEMPDATLATLKIQPSEPRDSAVYFCARRGPSPEQFFGPGTRLTVL.

This clone came up once. The chain recombines TRBV6-5 with TRBJ2-7; unclear D gene. Germline V gives CDR1 MNHEY, CDR2 SVGAGI. Deletions cut 5 bases from V and 1 base from J, with 12 bases between. CDR3 size: 14 residues. CDR3 region: CASSPRRESYEQYV. As DNA, the CDR3 is TGTGCCAGCAGTCCACGTAGAGAATCCTACGAGCAGTACGTC.

This chain uses TRBV7-7 with TRBJ2-1; the match to TRBD2 covers 9 bases. CDR3 length: 16 amino acids. V lost 5 bases and J lost 7; bases outside the gene matches: 12. Germline assignment: CDR1 SSHAT and CDR2 FNYEAQ (reference sequence). CDR3 DNA sequence: TGTGCCAGCAGCCCCTCCCTAGCGGGGACCGGGAATGAGCAGTTCTTC. Protein sequence: CASSPSLAGTGNEQFF.

The chain has TRBV5-1 and TRBJ2-1; 13 bases are shared with TRBD2. The CDR3 contains 18 residues. The ends lost 0 bases at V and 7 bases at J; junction bases unmatched: 10. Germline-derived CDR1 and CDR2 are SGHRS and YFSETQ. The CDR3: CASSLAGTSGAGLNEQFF. The CDR3 DNA reads TGCGCCAGCAGCTTGGCCGGGACTAGCGGGGCCGGTTTGAATGAGCAGTTCTTC.

This sequence joins TRBV5-6 and TRBJ1-1; 9 bases map to TRBD1. In germline, CDR1 is SGHDT, CDR2 YYEEEE. V shed 3 bases and J 6 bases; nucleotides not matched to a gene: 12. This CDR3 comprises 16 residues. The chain's CDR3 is CASSWRRDREESEAFF. The CDR3 DNA sequence: TGTGCCAGCAGCTGGCGGAGGGACAGGGAAGAGTCTGAAGCTTTCTTT.

The rearrangement uses TRBV19 and TRBJ1-2, with D maybe TRBD1 (5 bases). Germline-derived CDR1 and CDR2 are LNHDA and SQIVND (reference sequence). CDR3 length: 15 residues. V was trimmed by 3 bases and J by 2 bases, leaving 13 bases between them. CDR3 sequence (DNA): TGTGCCAGTAGTATGGGCAGGGTAGCCAACTATGGCTACACCTTC. Encoded protein: CASSMGRVANYGYTF. Complete variable domain (other parts from reference TRBV19 and TRBJ1-2): DGGITQSPKYLFRKEGQNVTLSCEQNLNHDAMYWYRQDPGQGLRLIYYSQIVNDFQKGDIAEGYSVSREKKESFPLTVTSAQKNPTAFYLCASSMGRVANYGYTFGSGTRLTVV.

This clone was seen a few times. The V call is TRBV27, the J call TRBJ1-1; D is unclear. In germline, CDR1 is MNHEY, CDR2 SMNVEV (reference sequence). Trimming cost V 3 bases and J 0 bases, with 14 bases left between them. This CDR3 has 16 amino acids. The CDR3 nucleotides are TGTGCCAGCAGTTTGATAAGCGGAGTTATGAACACTGAAGCTTTCTTT. The encoded protein is CASSLISGVMNTEAFF.

The chain uses TRBV6-1 and TRBJ2-7, with 13 bases fitting TRBD2. Germline trimming cut 0 bases from V and 3 bases from J; bases unmatched to any gene: 2. This CDR3 is 16 amino acids long. Germline V lookup: CDR1 MNHNS, CDR2 SASEGT. CDR3 sequence: CASSEATSGGIYEQYV. Written as DNA, the CDR3 is TGTGCCAGCAGTGAAGCGACTAGCGGGGGGATCTACGAGCAGTACGTC.

CDR3 protein: CASSLSPNTEAFF. CDR3 sequence (DNA): TGTGCCAGCAGCCTGTCCCCTAACACTGAAGCTTTCTTT. The chain recombines TRBV5-6 with TRBJ1-1; D is undetermined. The CDR3 is made up of 13 amino acids. The germline V gene encodes CDR1 SGHDT and CDR2 YYEEEE. V was shortened by 4 bases and J by 2 bases, with 9 bases between the two germline ends.

With respect to this clone: This CDR3 is also generated by other DNA sequences in the sample. This chain uses TRBV30 with TRBJ1-2; D uncertain. The CDR3 length is 12 residues. Trimming shortened V by 0 bases and J by 1 base, and 3 bases separated the two germline ends. Germline V gene lookup returns CDR1 GTSNPN and CDR2 SVGIG (reference sequence). The CDR3 protein is CAWSVLNYGYTF. The CDR3 nucleotides read TGTGCCTGGAGTGTTCTTAACTATGGCTACACCTTC.

The chain joins TRBV11-2 to TRBJ2-1; D possibly corresponds to TRBD2 (6 bases). Trimming stripped 7 bases from V and 7 bases from J, with 14 bases between. The CDR3 sequence is 13 residues long. Germline loops: CDR1 SGHAT, CDR2 FQNNGV. For the CDR3, the DNA is TGTGCCAGCACCCTGTGGAGGGGAAATGAGCAGTTCTTC. Protein sequence: CASTLWRGNEQFF.

The chain carries TRBV29-1 and TRBJ1-2; D is unclear. Germline V gene lookup returns CDR1 SQVTM and CDR2 ANQGSEA. The CDR3 loop spans 13 amino acids. Trimming cost V 4 bases and J 8 bases, with 17 bases left between them. This CDR3 is CSVAAGPTGGYTF. DNA of the CDR3: TGCAGCGTTGCGGCAGGACCGACGGGAGGCTACACCTTC.

The chain employs TRBV9 and TRBJ1-1; D is uncertain. Per germline, CDR1 SGDLS and CDR2 YYNGEE. The V gene lost 0 bases and the J gene lost 4 bases, with 7 bases spanning the gap. CDR3 length: 13 amino acids. CDR3 amino acids: CASSVDRTTEAFF. CDR3 sequence (DNA): TGTGCCAGCAGCGTAGACAGAACCACTGAAGCTTTCTTT.

The chain recombines TRBV19 with TRBJ2-3; D ambiguous. CDR1 and CDR2 from the germline V gene are LNHDA and SQIVND (reference sequence). The V and J ends lost 6 bases and 0 bases respectively, with 7 bases between them. The CDR3 has 13 residues. CDR3 nucleotide sequence: TGTGCCAGTAGATCCCCTAGCACAGATACGCAGTATTTT. It specifies CASRSPSTDTQYF.

This clone was found a few times. The chain links TRBV10-3 to TRBJ1-2, with a tentative D call TRBD1 (5 bases). This CDR3 contains 15 residues. Trimming left V 4 bases short and J 8 bases short, with 20 bases between. CDR1 is ENHRY and CDR2 is SYGVKD in the germline V gene. CDR3 sequence reads: CAISGLQERGTGYTF. The CDR3 nucleotides read TGTGCCATCAGTGGCCTACAGGAGCGGGGTACGGGCTACACCTTC.

The chain carries TRBV24-1 and TRBJ2-2; weak D call: TRBD2 (6 bases). The V gene lost 4 bases and the J gene lost 5 bases, with 19 bases spanning the gap. Germline values: CDR1 KGHDR, CDR2 SFDVKD. This CDR3 comprises 17 residues. The CDR3 DNA reads TGTGCCACCAGTGAATACCGGGACTCTAGGAGTACCGGGGAGCTGTTTTTT. As protein: CATSEYRDSRSTGELFF.

This clone was counted once. The rearrangement joins TRBV19 to TRBJ1-1, with D perhaps matching TRBD1 (5 bases). Germline assignment: CDR1 LNHDA and CDR2 SQIVND (reference sequence). V dropped 2 bases and J dropped 11 bases, with 15 bases sitting between them. This CDR3 has 13 amino acids. CDR3 nucleotides: TGTGCCAGTAGTATACAGGGATCTGGCCCCGCTTTCTTT. Protein: CASSIQGSGPAFF.

This clone was detected only a few times. This sequence joins TRBV5-1 and TRBJ1-2, with D unclear. The CDR3 sequence is 18 residues long. CDR1 and CDR2 (germline): SGHRS, YFSETQ. V dropped 4 bases and J dropped 4 bases, with 26 bases sitting between them. The CDR3 loop reads CASSEYGRGRDRSYGYTF. CDR3 coding DNA: TGCGCCAGCAGCGAGTACGGCAGAGGAAGAGACCGGAGCTATGGCTACACCTTC. Full variable domain (remainder filled in from reference TRBV5-1 and TRBJ1-2): KAGVTQTPRYLIKTRGQQVTLSCSPISGHRSVSWYQQTPGQGLQFLFEYFSETQRNKGNFPGRFSGRQFSNSRSEMNVSTLELGDSALYLCASSEYGRGRDRSYGYTFGSGTRLTVV.

V usage is TRBV7-9 and J usage is TRBJ2-1; unclear D gene. V dropped 0 bases and J dropped 2 bases, with 17 bases sitting between them. The germline V gene has CDR1 SEHNR and CDR2 FQNEAQ (reference sequence). The CDR3 spans 18 residues. Here the CDR3 reads CASSLATISRLAYNEQFF. Here the CDR3 DNA reads TGTGCCAGCAGCTTAGCTACGATCTCGCGCTTAGCCTACAATGAGCAGTTCTTC.

This sequence joins TRBV5-1 and TRBJ1-1; D not certain. The CDR3 runs to 15 residues. V lost 1 base and J 1 base, leaving 11 bases between the germline ends. Germline-derived CDR1 and CDR2 are SGHRS and YFSETQ. DNA for the CDR3: TGCGCCAGCAGCTTGTATGTACAGAAGAACACTGAAGCTTTCTTT. It specifies CASSLYVQKNTEAFF. Filled out from reference TRBV5-1 and TRBJ1-1, the complete variable domain reads KAGVTQTPRYLIKTRGQQVTLSCSPISGHRSVSWYQQTPGQGLQFLFEYFSETQRNKGNFPGRFSGRQFSNSRSEMNVSTLELGDSALYLCASSLYVQKNTEAFFGQGTRLTVV.

The rearrangement joins TRBV9 to TRBJ1-3, with D possibly matching TRBD1 (5 bases). CDR3 size: 18 residues. Trimming removed 3 bases at V and 0 bases at J, with 19 bases between. Germline-derived CDR1 and CDR2 are SGDLS and YYNGEE. CDR3 loop: CASSAGRGKESSGNTIYF. The CDR3 coding sequence is TGTGCCAGCAGCGCTGGAAGGGGAAAAGAAAGCTCTGGAAACACCATATATTTT. Looking up the rest from reference TRBV9 and TRBJ1-3 gives the full variable domain: DSGVTQTPKHLITATGQRVTLRCSPRSGDLSVYWYQQSLDQGLQFLIQYYNGEERAKGNILERFSAQQFPDLHSELNLSSLELGDSALYFCASSAGRGKESSGNTIYFGEGSWLTVV.

V and J are TRBV28 and TRBJ1-2, with D uncertain. V was pared by 5 bases and J by 0 bases, with 10 bases between. The CDR3 is made up of 14 amino acids. Germline V gives CDR1 MDHEN, CDR2 SYDVKM. The CDR3 DNA follows: TGTGCCAGCAGTAGCAGGTGGGCTAACTATGGCTACACCTTC. Translated: CASSSRWANYGYTF.

V usage is TRBV5-1 and J usage is TRBJ1-1; no firm D call. Trimming took 0 bases from V and 0 from J, leaving 6 bases between them. Germline values: CDR1 SGHRS, CDR2 YFSETQ. The CDR3 runs 14 residues. The CDR3 here is CASSLGHMNTEAFF. The CDR3 nucleotides read TGCGCCAGCAGCTTGGGACACATGAACACTGAAGCTTTCTTT.

The chain is built from TRBV19 and TRBJ1-2; 10 nucleotides line up with TRBD1. CDR1 and CDR2 (germline): LNHDA, SQIVND (reference sequence). V dropped 5 bases and J dropped 5; count of bases not matched to a gene: 8. The CDR3 contains 15 residues. The DNA for the CDR3 is TGTGCCAGTAGTGCGACAGGGGGCTGGGGGTATGGCTACACCTTC. Translation gives CASSATGGWGYGYTF. The full variable domain, with the rest looked up from reference TRBV19 and TRBJ1-2, is DGGITQSPKYLFRKEGQNVTLSCEQNLNHDAMYWYRQDPGQGLRLIYYSQIVNDFQKGDIAEGYSVSREKKESFPLTVTSAQKNPTAFYLCASSATGGWGYGYTFGSGTRLTVV.

The chain is built from TRBV5-1 and TRBJ2-2; possible D gene TRBD1, 5 bases. There are 15 residues in the CDR3. In germline, CDR1 is SGHRS, CDR2 YFSETQ. V dropped 0 bases and J dropped 3 bases, with 9 bases sitting between them. The CDR3 bases are TGCGCCAGCAGCTTGGCCCAGGGTGACACCGGGGAGCTGTTTTTT. The encoded protein is CASSLAQGDTGELFF.

The gene calls are TRBV7-3 and TRBJ1-2, with D perhaps TRBD1 (5 bases). CDR3 length: 13 amino acids. V was trimmed by 2 bases and J by 8 bases, leaving 12 bases between them. In germline, CDR1 is SGHTA, CDR2 FQGTGA. The CDR3 sequence is CASSLGGEGGYTF. CDR3 coding DNA: TGTGCCAGCAGCTTAGGAGGGGAAGGGGGCTACACCTTC.